This TCR beta chain stems from a study of T cell responses to AZD1222 COVID-19 vaccine. Sequencing used immunoSEQ multiplex PCR; TCRdb keeps in-frame clones, though not all of them. The sample has tens of thousands of clones; around three quarters are singletons. This CDR3 spans 16 amino acids. With V trimmed by 5 bases and J by 4 bases, 11 bases remained unmatched. The germline V gene encodes CDR1 MNHEY and CDR2 SMNVEV (reference sequence). The chain is built from TRBV27 and TRBJ1-3; 7 bases are shared with TRBD1. Here the sequenced sample was peripheral blood, taken 28 days after the second AZD1222 dose. The receptor's source is an adult who received the AZD1222 COVID-19 vaccine. The CDR3, as DNA: TGTGCCAGCAGTCCGACCCCGGACAGGCTGGGAAACACCATATATTTT. Translation gives CASSPTPDRLGNTIYF.